This T cell receptor beta chain appears in the sequencing data of a study of response to subunit inactivated influenza vaccine. Study-level findings and limits: It was suggested by the authors that few new T cells are recruited by each seasonal influenza vaccination.

Looked up from germline, CDR1 is MNHNS and CDR2 is SASEGT. The CDR3 runs 12 residues. Trimming took 7 bases from V and 6 from J, leaving 9 bases between them. TCRdb re-called the RT-PCR reads with MiXCR, one entry per CDR3 protein. The sample yields about 500,000 distinct CDR3 sequences, 16% seen once. As concerns this clonotype: Its target is unknown.

This sample comprised CD4+ T cells sorted from PBMCs, obtained about 23 months after vaccination. The receptor's source is a man between 50 and 75 years old who received an inactivated influenza vaccine. The chain combines TRBV6-1 with TRBJ2-2; D uncertain. The CDR3 DNA is TGTGCCAGCAATCAGGTGTCCGGGGAGCTGTTTTTT. This encodes CASNQVSGELFF.